This is a list of T cell receptor beta chains from one sample in a study of shared clonotypes between healthy human individuals. Clones were read by immunoSEQ multiplex PCR, and TCRdb kept only the in-frame ones, dropping some. The profile shows 800,000 to 950,000 clones, about 97% of them singletons. Sample: naive CD8+ T cells sorted from blood. These receptors came from a man younger than 40 in good health. CDR3s include the opening cysteine and the closing phenylalanine or tryptophan. The D gene is left open where the match is weak. Clone size is not always given. Where it is, it says once, few, many or a class for expanded clones.

D	V	J	size	CDR3	DNA
TRBD2	TRBV7-9	TRBJ2-7	NA	CASTQGLAGDLYF	TGTGCCAGCACCCAGGGGCTAGCGGGAGATCTGTACTTC
NA	TRBV7-9	TRBJ1-2	NA	CASSLGGGAISPDGYTF	TGTGCCAGCAGCTTAGGCGGGGGGGCCATCTCCCCCGATGGCTACACCTTC
TRBD1	TRBV2	TRBJ2-2	NA	CASSPGTANTGELFF	TGTGCCAGCAGTCCTGGGACAGCGAACACCGGGGAGCTGTTTTTT
NA	TRBV7-9	TRBJ2-7	once	CASSSLTGTMAIKQYF	TGTGCCAGCAGCTCCCTTACCGGGACAATGGCTATCAAGCAGTACTTC
TRBD1	TRBV5-1	TRBJ2-7	NA	CASSLGQGLDEQYF	TGCGCCAGCAGCTTGGGACAGGGGTTAGACGAGCAGTACTTC
TRBD2	TRBV7-8	TRBJ2-7	NA	CASSLASGRSYEQYF	TGTGCCAGCAGCTTAGCTAGCGGGCGCTCCTACGAGCAGTACTTC
NA	TRBV6-6	TRBJ2-5	NA	CASSYSKTLRETQYF	TGTGCCAGCAGTTACTCGAAGACCCTTCGGGAGACCCAGTACTTC
TRBD1	TRBV6-1	TRBJ1-2	once	CASSETGVVAGYTF	TGTGCCAGCAGCGAAACAGGGGTTGTTGCTGGCTACACCTTC
NA	TRBV6-5	TRBJ2-3	NA	CASSYSQTGLPDTQYF	TGTGCCAGCAGTTACTCGCAGACTGGATTACCAGATACGCAGTATTTT
NA	TRBV27	TRBJ1-1	NA	CASSRQMNTEAFF	TGTGCCAGCAGTCGACAGATGAACACTGAAGCTTTCTTT
NA	TRBV7-9	TRBJ2-4	NA	CASSRYSGDGGNIQYF	TGTGCCAGCAGCCGCTACTCGGGGGACGGGGGAAACATTCAGTACTTC
NA	TRBV6-5	TRBJ1-1	NA	CASSYSSLWDAFF	TGTGCCAGCAGTTACTCGTCTTTATGGGATGCTTTCTTT
TRBD1	TRBV2	TRBJ1-5	NA	CASDKPKQGAYSNQPQHF	TGTGCCAGCGACAAACCTAAACAGGGGGCCTATAGCAATCAGCCCCAGCATTTT
NA	TRBV6-6	TRBJ1-1	once	CASSYSISGGGTEAFF	TGTGCCAGCAGTTACTCGATCTCGGGGGGGGGCACTGAAGCTTTCTTT
NA	TRBV4-3	TRBJ2-6	NA	CASSQDRGSGANVLTF	TGCGCCAGCAGCCAAGATAGGGGGTCCGGGGCCAACGTCCTGACTTTC
NA	TRBV9	TRBJ2-2	NA	CASSPTLTGELFF	TGTGCCAGCAGCCCGACGTTGACCGGGGAGCTGTTTTTT
NA	TRBV2	TRBJ1-2	NA	CASSEAPEDIYGYTF	TGTGCCAGCAGTGAAGCGCCTGAGGATATCTATGGCTACACCTTC
TRBD2	TRBV5-1	TRBJ2-3	NA	CASSTSGTDTQYF	TGCGCCAGCAGCACTAGCGGGACAGATACGCAGTATTTT
TRBD1	TRBV27	TRBJ2-1	NA	CASSFGRGRDEQFF	TGTGCCAGCAGTTTTGGCAGGGGGCGAGATGAGCAGTTCTTC
TRBD1	TRBV28	TRBJ1-5	NA	CASSLDRGNQPQHF	TGTGCCAGCAGTTTGGACAGGGGCAATCAGCCCCAGCATTTT
NA	TRBV11-2	TRBJ2-3	NA	CASSLVGTGTDTQYF	TGTGCCAGCAGCTTAGTGGGGACGGGCACAGATACGCAGTATTTT
TRBD1	TRBV9	TRBJ2-2	once	CASSADRVGLVGELFF	TGTGCCAGCAGCGCGGACAGGGTGGGATTAGTCGGGGAGCTGTTTTTT
NA	TRBV27	TRBJ1-4	NA	CASSFGWGGEKLFF	TGTGCCAGCAGTTTCGGGTGGGGTGGAGAAAAACTGTTTTTT
NA	TRBV6-5	TRBJ2-7	NA	CASSYSSGRSYEQYF	TGTGCCAGCAGTTACTCATCCGGTCGAAGTTACGAGCAGTACTTC
NA	TRBV7-9	TRBJ2-5	NA	CASSFQEETQYF	TGTGCCAGCAGCTTCCAAGAAGAGACCCAGTACTTC
NA	TRBV21-1	TRBJ2-7	NA	CASSTPRQPPTYEQYF	TGTGCCAGCAGCACTCCCCGACAGCCTCCTACCTACGAGCAGTACTTC
NA	TRBV28	TRBJ2-3	NA	CASSPAVLHEPPDTQYF	TGTGCCAGCAGTCCGGCCGTCCTCCACGAGCCACCAGATACGCAGTATTTT
NA	TRBV11-3	TRBJ2-1	NA	CASSHPDFPDEQFF	TGTGCCAGCAGCCATCCGGATTTCCCAGATGAGCAGTTCTTC
TRBD2	TRBV10-3	TRBJ2-3	NA	CAISESRSASGRPRGTDTQYF	TGTGCCATCAGTGAGTCGCGTTCAGCTAGCGGGAGGCCGAGAGGCACAGATACGCAGTATTTT
TRBD1	TRBV27	TRBJ2-7	NA	CASSYGPGTGVYEQYF	TGTGCCAGCAGTTATGGCCCCGGGACAGGGGTTTACGAGCAGTACTTC
NA	TRBV10-3	TRBJ2-7	NA	CAISESVVRQAEQYF	TGTGCCATCAGTGAGTCGGTGGTCAGGCAGGCCGAGCAGTACTTC
TRBD1	TRBV15	TRBJ1-2	NA	CATSRERGQENGYTF	TGTGCCACCAGCAGAGAACGGGGACAGGAAAATGGCTACACCTTC
NA	TRBV11-2	TRBJ2-3	NA	CASSLRGTSRDTQYF	TGTGCCAGCAGCTTACGAGGGACCAGCAGGGATACGCAGTATTTT
NA	TRBV6-6	TRBJ1-2	NA	CAGAKVGYGYTF	TGTGCCGGGGCTAAGGTGGGCTATGGCTACACCTTC
TRBD2	TRBV7-6	TRBJ2-5	NA	CASSPGLGKTQYF	TGTGCCAGCAGCCCGGGACTAGGGAAGACCCAGTACTTC
NA	TRBV27	TRBJ1-2	once	CARDQEVDYGYTF	TGTGCCAGAGACCAGGAGGTAGACTATGGCTACACCTTC
NA	TRBV6-6	TRBJ2-1	NA	CASRRTSSGGNEQFF	TGTGCCAGCAGGCGCACTAGTTCTGGCGGGAATGAGCAGTTCTTC
TRBD2	TRBV12-5	TRBJ2-1	NA	CASGLAAGFNEQFF	TGTGCTAGTGGTTTGGCAGCGGGGTTCAATGAGCAGTTCTTC
NA	TRBV9	TRBJ1-3	NA	CASSGGGSGNTIYF	TGTGCCAGCAGCGGTGGGGGCTCTGGAAACACCATATATTTT
TRBD1	TRBV27	TRBJ1-1	NA	CASSLLDRADTEAFF	TGTGCCAGCAGTTTACTGGACAGGGCCGACACTGAAGCTTTCTTT
NA	TRBV6-5	TRBJ2-3	NA	CASYEGGGDTQYF	TGTGCCAGCTATGAGGGCGGTGGAGACACGCAGTATTTT
TRBD2	TRBV27	TRBJ2-3	NA	CASSPGLAADTQYF	TGTGCCAGCAGTCCGGGACTAGCCGCAGATACGCAGTATTTT
TRBD1	TRBV7-6	TRBJ2-3	NA	CASSQTGLGDTQYF	TGTGCCAGCAGCCAGACAGGGCTAGGAGATACGCAGTATTTT
NA	TRBV4-1	TRBJ2-1	NA	CASSQVRTSGLEQFF	TGCGCCAGCAGCCAAGTACGGACTTCTGGACTTGAGCAGTTCTTC
TRBD1	TRBV6-1	TRBJ1-5	NA	CASIIGTGLNQPQHF	TGTGCCAGCATTATAGGGACAGGGCTCAATCAGCCCCAGCATTTT
NA	TRBV11-2	TRBJ2-1	NA	CASSLLTVTVYNEQFF	TGTGCCAGCAGCTTATTAACGGTGACAGTCTACAATGAGCAGTTCTTC
NA	TRBV6-6	TRBJ2-1	NA	CASRFSIDEQFF	TGTGCCAGCAGGTTTTCGATCGATGAGCAGTTCTTC
NA	TRBV5-6	TRBJ1-3	NA	CASSLAASGNTIYF	TGTGCCAGCAGCTTGGCAGCGTCTGGAAACACCATATATTTT
NA	TRBV6-5	TRBJ2-1	NA	CASSYFGRDFYNEQFF	TGTGCCAGCAGTTATTTTGGGCGAGATTTCTACAATGAGCAGTTCTTC
NA	TRBV20-1	TRBJ2-1	NA	CSARLVAEQFF	TGCAGTGCCCGACTAGTAGCTGAGCAGTTCTTC
TRBD1	TRBV7-9	TRBJ2-7	NA	CASNSYRDRATYEQYF	TGTGCCAGCAACTCGTACCGGGACAGGGCCACCTACGAGCAGTACTTC
TRBD1	TRBV7-8	TRBJ2-1	once	CASSPTGGGSYNEQFF	TGTGCCAGCAGCCCTACAGGGGGCGGCTCCTACAATGAGCAGTTCTTC
NA	TRBV9	TRBJ2-1	NA	CASSVAPGVEQFF	TGTGCCAGCAGCGTGGCCCCAGGGGTTGAGCAGTTCTTC
NA	TRBV25-1	TRBJ2-2	NA	CASGTGELFF	TGTGCCAGCGGGACCGGGGAGCTGTTTTTT
TRBD1	TRBV29-1	TRBJ2-1	NA	CSVDSDRVSYNEQFF	TGCAGCGTCGATTCGGACAGGGTATCCTACAATGAGCAGTTCTTC